Below are 23 T cell receptor beta chains sequenced from a single sample in a study of CXCR3-negative and CXCR3-positive naive CD8 T cells. Notes on the study in general: Relative to CXCR3-negative naive cells, CXCR3-positive naive cells had more hydrophobic TRB CDR3s.

It was by 5' RACE with UMI labels that the TRB cDNA libraries were prepared. TCRdb reanalyzed the 5' RACE reads, giving one entry per CDR3 protein sequence and no DNA. In all, the sample yields more than 70,000 distinct CDR3 sequences. No antigen has been identified for these receptors. The sample was naive CXCR3+ CD8+ T cells from blood. The sample's subset: CD45RO-CCR7+CD27+CD95- naive CD8+ T cells expressing CXCR3 (TNR3+). The receptor source for this set is a human donor in good health. Some clones in this sample may be carry-over from other donors' samples.

The chain combines TRBV21-1 with TRBJ1-1; checking the TCRdb D call of TRBD1 is not possible without DNA. TRBV21-1 is a pseudogene segment. The length of the CDR3 is 16 residues. The CDR3: CASSSGTGERGAGAFF.

This chain joins TRBV6-4 and TRBJ2-3; TCRdb proposes TRBD2, but this gene call is untestable without DNA. There are 13 residues in the CDR3. Germline values: CDR1 MRHNA, CDR2 SNTAGT. The CDR3 spells CASSGGATDTQYF.

This chain joins TRBV12-3 or TRBV12-4 and TRBJ2-5. The CDR3 spans 11 residues. This chain's CDR3 is CASSFDETQYF.

This chain connects TRBV2 to TRBJ2-7; the D call from TCRdb, TRBD2, cannot be confirmed without DNA. Germline-derived CDR1 and CDR2 are SNHLY and FYNNEI. There are 14 residues in the CDR3. This CDR3 reads CASSAGAASYEQYF.

This CDR3 reads CASSRLPGLASNTQYF. The chain links TRBV7-2 to TRBJ2-3; TCRdb outputs TRBD2, but without DNA this stays unchecked. CDR3 size: 16 residues. Germline V lookup: CDR1 SGHTA, CDR2 FQGNSA.

The rearrangement links TRBV5-1 to TRBJ2-7. The CDR3 length is 14 residues. CDR1 and CDR2 (germline): SGHRS, YFSETQ. The chain's CDR3 is CASSFAGDSYEQYF.

V gene TRBV12-3 or TRBV12-4 combines with J gene TRBJ2-1; absent DNA, TCRdb's TRBD2 call cannot be checked. This CDR3 has 14 residues. The CDR3 sequence: CASIPGLSGNEQFF.

V and J are TRBV27 and TRBJ2-5; TCRdb gives TRBD1 as the D gene, but with no DNA this cannot be confirmed. The CDR3 runs to 15 residues. Germline V CDR1 and CDR2: MNHEY, SMNVEV (reference sequence). The CDR3: CASSFRAVPQETQYF.

The V and J genes are TRBV12-3 or TRBV12-4 and TRBJ1-6; TCRdb proposes TRBD1, but this gene call is untestable without DNA. The CDR3 is 15 amino acids. CDR3 in amino acids: CASRPGTGSNSPLHF.

V is TRBV2 and J is TRBJ1-1; TCRdb gives TRBD1 as the D gene, but with no DNA this cannot be confirmed. Germline lookup yields CDR1 SNHLY and CDR2 FYNNEI. The CDR3 has 14 amino acids. CDR3 in amino acids: CASSTGQMNTEAFF.

V gene TRBV14 combines with J gene TRBJ2-3; the D call from TCRdb, TRBD1, cannot be confirmed without DNA. CDR3 length equals 15 residues. The germline V gene encodes CDR1 SGHDN and CDR2 FVKESK. Here the CDR3 reads CASSQDPGGSDTQYF.

This chain uses TRBV13 with TRBJ1-2; TCRdb's D gene call, TRBD1, goes unchecked for lack of DNA. Germline-derived CDR1 and CDR2 are PRHDT and FYEKMQ (reference sequence). This CDR3 region has 14 residues. This chain's CDR3 is CASSPGRGLGGYTF.

The CDR3 loop reads CASSQEGPRGVSPLHF. The chain joins TRBV4-1 to TRBJ1-6; the D call from TCRdb, TRBD1, cannot be confirmed without DNA. The CDR3 spans 16 residues. Germline values: CDR1 MGHRA, CDR2 YSYEKL.

The rearrangement uses TRBV20-1 and TRBJ2-7; TCRdb's assignment of TRBD2 cannot be checked, as there is no DNA. Per the germline V gene, CDR1 is DFQATT and CDR2 is SNEGSKA (reference sequence). This CDR3 region has 14 residues. The CDR3 reads CSGRDGLAGDEQYF.

V gene TRBV7-6 combines with J gene TRBJ2-2. This CDR3 has 14 amino acids. Germline V gives CDR1 SGHVS, CDR2 FNYEAQ. CDR3 region: CASSLGRGAGELFF.

The rearrangement links TRBV19 to TRBJ1-1; TCRdb returns TRBD1, unconfirmable since there is no DNA. The germline CDR1 and CDR2 sequences are LNHDA and SQIVND (reference sequence). This CDR3 has 15 amino acids. The CDR3 reads CASSIGDRPNTEAFF.

The chain employs TRBV14 and TRBJ2-7; checking the TCRdb D call of TRBD2 is not possible without DNA. There are 17 residues in the CDR3. The V gene's germline CDR1 is SGHDN and CDR2 FVKESK. Here the CDR3 reads CASSQDRTSGRAYEQYF. Full variable domain (missing parts from reference TRBV14 and TRBJ2-7): EAGVTQFPSHSVIEKGQTVTLRCDPISGHDNLYWYRRVMGKEIKFLLHFVKESKQDESGMPNNRFLAERTGGTYSTLKVQPAELEDSGVYFCASSQDRTSGRAYEQYFGPGTRLTVT.

This chain joins TRBV6-5 and TRBJ2-4. Per germline, CDR1 MNHEY and CDR2 SVGAGI. The length of the CDR3 is 16 residues. This CDR3 is CASSYSGNGAKNIQYF.

V and J are TRBV28 and TRBJ2-5; TCRdb calls TRBD2, which cannot be checked without DNA. Germline V CDR1 and CDR2: MDHEN, SYDVKM. This CDR3 has 15 amino acids. The CDR3 loop reads CASSLATRSQETQYF.

The chain combines TRBV6-6 with TRBJ2-3. The CDR3 is made up of 16 amino acids. Germline V gene sequence: CDR1 MNHNY, CDR2 SVGAGI (reference sequence). CDR3 residues: CASGLYQGTSTDTQYF.

The J gene is TRBJ2-1, the V gene TRBV27; lacking DNA, the TRBD1 call made by TCRdb goes unchecked. Germline V lookup: CDR1 MNHEY, CDR2 SMNVEV (reference sequence). The CDR3 spans 15 residues. CDR3 in amino acids: CASSRADTSYNEQFF.

V is TRBV3-1 and J is TRBJ2-1; lacking DNA, the TRBD1 call made by TCRdb goes unchecked. CDR1 is LGHDT and CDR2 is YNNKEL in the germline V gene (reference sequence). This CDR3 contains 15 residues. CDR3 sequence: CASSLRDRVYNEQFF.

The rearrangement joins TRBV4-1 to TRBJ2-1; there is no DNA to check the TCRdb D call of TRBD1. The CDR3 spans 13 residues. The V gene's germline CDR1 is MGHRA and CDR2 YSYEKL. This chain's CDR3 is CASSHPGRNEQFF.